The rows below give T cell receptor beta chains drawn from one sample of a study of beta chain features in type 1 diabetes. The method was immunoSEQ multiplex PCR; TCRdb's version includes in-frame clones alone and lacks a portion of them. The sample includes under 400,000 clones, about 19% of them seen just once. Material for sequencing was naive CD4+ T cells from blood. The origin of the receptors is a woman aged 18 to 35 in good health. Each CDR3 is given with its conserved first and last residue. D genes are given only for firm matches. For some rows the clone size is stated as once, few or many, or as a class when expanded; others skip it.

>few|TRBJ2-1|TRBD2|TRBV27
CASSLNLGLAGGSEQFF
TGTGCCAGCAGTTTAAACCTCGGACTAGCGGGGGGGAGTGAGCAGTTCTTC
>NA|TRBJ2-1|NA|TRBV4-1
CASSHPPTGNEQFF
TGCGCCAGCAGCCACCCCCCAACAGGGAATGAGCAGTTCTTC
>NA|TRBJ1-5|NA|TRBV5-1
CATRRTFHRDSNQPQHF
TGCGCCACCCGTCGAACCTTCCACCGGGATAGCAATCAGCCCCAGCATTTT
>NA|TRBJ2-5|NA|TRBV29-1
CSVEQGKTQYF
TGCAGCGTTGAACAGGGAAAGACCCAGTACTTC
>few|TRBJ2-2|TRBD1|TRBV18
CASSQDRDTGELFF
TGTGCCAGCTCACAGGACAGGGACACCGGGGAGCTGTTTTTT
>NA|TRBJ1-2|TRBD1|TRBV5-1
CASSLAGTGGDGYTF
TGCGCCAGCAGCTTGGCCGGGACAGGGGGCGATGGCTACACCTTC
>few|TRBJ2-7|NA|TRBV5-1
CASSLQGSYEQYF
TGCGCCAGCAGCTTGCAGGGATCCTACGAGCAGTACTTC
>NA|TRBJ2-5|NA|TRBV5-1
CASSPSGDQETQYF
TGCGCCAGCAGCCCCTCGGGGGACCAAGAGACCCAGTACTTC
>few|TRBJ1-1|NA|TRBV18
CASSVRTAEAFF
TGTGCCAGCTCAGTACGGACAGCTGAAGCTTTCTTT
>NA|TRBJ2-3|NA|TRBV5-1
CASSLETPRADTQYF
TGCGCCAGCAGCTTGGAAACCCCCCGGGCAGATACGCAGTATTTT
>NA|TRBJ2-7|TRBD1|TRBV6-8
CASSRRDRGNEQYF
TGTGCCAGCAGTCGCCGGGACAGGGGTAACGAGCAGTACTTC
>few|TRBJ1-5|TRBD1|TRBV5-6
CASSRGQGFGPQHF
TGTGCCAGCAGCAGGGGACAGGGTTTCGGGCCCCAGCATTTT
>NA|TRBJ1-5|NA|TRBV19
CASSIFSPDRIWAQHF
TGTGCCAGTAGTATTTTTTCGCCCGACAGAATCTGGGCCCAGCATTTT
>NA|TRBJ1-1|NA|TRBV5-1
CASSLFGGGTEAFF
TGCGCCAGCAGCTTGTTTGGGGGGGGCACTGAAGCTTTCTTT
>NA|TRBJ2-5|NA|TRBV2
CASRIQETQYF
TGTGCCAGCAGAATACAAGAGACCCAGTACTTC
>few|TRBJ2-7|NA|TRBV9
CASSAHGGVGYEQYF
TGTGCCAGCAGCGCCCACGGGGGAGTAGGGTACGAGCAGTACTTC
>few|TRBJ1-1|NA|TRBV29-1
CSVDRVGAEAFF
TGCAGCGTTGACAGGGTAGGGGCTGAAGCTTTCTTT
>NA|TRBJ2-1|TRBD2|TRBV4-2
CASSLAGLASGKLVEQFF
TGTGCCAGCAGCCTGGCGGGGCTGGCTAGCGGGAAGTTGGTTGAGCAGTTCTTC
>few|TRBJ2-3|NA|TRBV11-3
CASSLSGYTQYF
TGTGCCAGCAGCCTTAGCGGATATACGCAGTATTTT
>NA|TRBJ1-1|NA|TRBV29-1
CSVVRQASEAFF
TGCAGCGTTGTCCGCCAGGCTTCCGAAGCTTTCTTT
>few|TRBJ2-5|NA|TRBV5-1
CASSLGTAGRWETQYF
TGCGCCAGCAGCTTGGGGACAGCGGGACGCTGGGAGACCCAGTACTTC
>few|TRBJ2-4|NA|TRBV2
CASKGLAKNIQYF
TGTGCCAGCAAAGGACTCGCCAAAAACATTCAGTACTTC
>few|TRBJ2-3|NA|TRBV5-8
CASSFYDTQYF
TGTGCCAGCAGCTTCTACGATACGCAGTATTTT
>NA|TRBJ2-4|NA|TRBV19
CASSVGRTLAKNIQYF
TGTGCCAGTAGTGTGGGGCGGACCCTAGCCAAAAACATTCAGTACTTC
>NA|TRBJ1-1|NA|TRBV2
CASHQTLGSTEAFF
TGTGCCAGCCACCAGACACTCGGGAGCACTGAAGCTTTCTTT
>NA|TRBJ2-5|TRBD1|TRBV4-1
CASSQERDRGTETQYF
TGCGCCAGCAGCCAAGAACGGGACAGGGGAACGGAGACCCAGTACTTC
>NA|TRBJ1-5|NA|TRBV27
CASSFLTDSNQPQHF
TGTGCCAGCAGTTTCTTAACAGATAGCAATCAGCCCCAGCATTTT
>NA|TRBJ1-1|NA|TRBV7-9
CASSPDWDTEAFF
TGTGCCAGCAGCCCCGACTGGGACACTGAAGCTTTCTTT
>NA|TRBJ2-7|NA|TRBV11-2
CASSLGAQGFDEQYF
TGTGCCAGCAGCTTAGGGGCCCAGGGTTTCGACGAGCAGTACTTC
>NA|TRBJ2-3|NA|TRBV27
CASSWASVKRDTQYF
TGTGCCAGCAGTTGGGCCTCTGTTAAAAGAGATACGCAGTATTTT
>few|TRBJ2-7|TRBD2|TRBV5-1
CASSALPGLAGEEYF
TGCGCCAGCAGCGCCCTACCGGGACTAGCGGGAGAGGAGTACTTC
>few|TRBJ2-3|NA|TRBV7-3
CASSLEGRKDTQYF
TGTGCCAGCAGCTTAGAAGGGAGGAAAGATACGCAGTATTTT